This T cell receptor (beta chain) was documented in a study of T-cell memory formation after mild COVID-19. In the study overall: The two donors had largely donor-specific TCR clusters. Study-wide findings and caveats: Researchers found some responding clones in pre-infection memory, a sign that cross-reactive memory joined.

TCRdb independently ran MiXCR on the 5' RACE reads; one entry per CDR3 protein. Altogether 6,000 or so distinct CDR3 sequences are present, roughly a fifth being singletons, with the ten largest covering 55% to 60%. Trimming removed 2 bases at V and 0 bases at J, with 13 bases between. The CDR3 loop spans 16 amino acids. Germline loops: CDR1 SGHTA, CDR2 FQGTGA. In this sample, this clonotype turned up many times. Its antigen is still unknown. The chain is built from TRBV7-3 and TRBJ2-5; unclear D gene. The sequenced sample was PBMCs or a T cell subset sorted from them (not recorded which). This clonotype originated in an adult woman who had mild COVID-19 (a few samples of this study predate the infection). Cell type and time point are not known. CDR3 coding DNA: TGTGCCAGCAGCTTATCCGGCCCGACGGACCAAGAGACCCAGTACTTC. This codes for CASSLSGPTDQETQYF.